This T cell receptor (beta chain) appears in the sequencing data of a study of T cell responses to AZD1222 COVID-19 vaccine. Study-wide results and limits: Scientists sampled the repertoires only once the peak T cell response had passed. Regions 160-218 and 743-854 dominated among vaccine-associated CD4 TCRs spanning spike.

With 0 bases removed from V and 4 bases from J, the gap between germline ends came to 11 bases. The CDR3 covers 14 residues. Germline values: CDR1 SGHRS, CDR2 YFSETQ. This table comes from immunoSEQ multiplex PCR, and its TCRdb copy is limited to in-frame clones, with some not included. The data show tens of thousands of clones, 89% seen once. Worth noting for this clone: Its antigen is undetermined.

The receptor comes from an adult who received the AZD1222 COVID-19 vaccine. The chain joins TRBV5-1 to TRBJ2-7; D remains unclear. Sequenced material: peripheral blood, taken 28 days after the second AZD1222 dose. The CDR3 sequence: CASSLDASFYEQYF. In DNA form, the CDR3 reads TGCGCCAGCAGCTTGGACGCCAGTTTTTACGAGCAGTACTTC.